The 13 T cell receptor beta chains in this list originate from one sample, sequenced in a study of blood T cell repertoires in COVID-19. Profiled with immunoSEQ multiplex PCR; TCRdb holds only in-frame clones, not every one. The table lists about 110,000 clones, around 86% of them singletons. The sequenced sample was peripheral blood. Receptors originate from a woman in her sixties or seventies with acute or convalescent COVID-19.

In its sample, this clone was seen once. The chain uses TRBV5-1 and TRBJ2-3; TRBD2 aligns across 13 bases. Looked up from germline, CDR1 is SGHRS and CDR2 is YFSETQ. The CDR3 spans 16 residues. The V and J ends lost 4 bases and 2 bases, in that order; junction bases with no gene match: 4. The CDR3 loop is CASSQGLAGTTDTQYF. The DNA of the CDR3 is TGCGCCAGCAGCCAGGGACTAGCGGGGACCACAGATACGCAGTATTTT.

The chain carries TRBV3-1 (or the pseudogene TRBV3-2) and TRBJ2-7, with D maybe TRBD2 (5 bases). V was clipped by 5 bases and J by 3 bases, with 20 bases between them. Per germline, CDR1 LGHDT and CDR2 YNNKEL (reference sequence). This CDR3 contains 16 residues. The CDR3 DNA follows: TGTGCCAGCAGCTCCCGGATCGGGGTGGTCCGCTACGAGCAGTACTTC. Amino acids: CASSSRIGVVRYEQYF.

The rearrangement uses TRBV19 and TRBJ2-1, with a possible D match to TRBD2 (6 bases). The CDR3 spans 14 residues. Per the germline V gene, CDR1 is LNHDA and CDR2 is SQIVND (reference sequence). V dropped 6 bases and J dropped 2 bases, with 11 bases sitting between them. CDR3 residues: CASSPGDAYNEQFF. As DNA, the CDR3 is TGTGCCAGTAGCCCGGGAGATGCCTACAATGAGCAGTTCTTC. Based on the CDR3 plus reference TRBV19 and TRBJ2-1, the full variable domain is DGGITQSPKYLFRKEGQNVTLSCEQNLNHDAMYWYRQDPGQGLRLIYYSQIVNDFQKGDIAEGYSVSREKKESFPLTVTSAQKNPTAFYLCASSPGDAYNEQFFGPGTRLTVL.

This chain uses TRBV30 with TRBJ1-1, with D hard to call. CDR3 length: 18 amino acids. Per germline, CDR1 GTSNPN and CDR2 SVGIG (reference sequence). V lost 3 bases to trimming and J lost 1 base, with 24 bases between them. The CDR3 loop is CAWRRVRSTGVPNTEAFF. In DNA, the CDR3 is TGTGCCTGGAGAAGGGTCCGTTCGACGGGAGTCCCGAACACTGAAGCTTTCTTT.

J is TRBJ1-2 and V is TRBV6-4; TRBD1 matches 9 bases. CDR3 length: 15 amino acids. Germline V lookup: CDR1 MRHNA, CDR2 SNTAGT. Trimming cost V 6 bases and J 1 base; bases outside gene matches: 6. CDR3 bases: TGTGCCAGCAGAAGACAGGGGGTGGATAACTATGGCTACACCTTC. Protein: CASRRQGVDNYGYTF.

The CDR3 DNA reads as TGCGCCAGCAGCTTGTCCACAGGGGGAGAAAAACTGTTTTTT. Amino acids: CASSLSTGGEKLFF. The genes are TRBV5-1 and TRBJ1-4; 8 bases line up with TRBD1. Per the germline V gene, CDR1 is SGHRS and CDR2 is YFSETQ. V was pared by 1 base and J by 8 bases, with 4 bases of the junction left unmatched. The CDR3 runs 14 residues. The full variable domain, with the rest looked up from reference TRBV5-1 and TRBJ1-4, is KAGVTQTPRYLIKTRGQQVTLSCSPISGHRSVSWYQQTPGQGLQFLFEYFSETQRNKGNFPGRFSGRQFSNSRSEMNVSTLELGDSALYLCASSLSTGGEKLFFGSGTQLSVL.

A single count supports this clone. V is TRBV5-4 and J is TRBJ1-1; no firm D call. Trimming removed 0 bases from V and 1 base from J, with 10 bases in between. The CDR3 extends over 15 amino acids. Germline V CDR1 and CDR2: SGHNT, YYREEE (reference sequence). The CDR3 is CASSLESSKNTEAFF. The CDR3 region has the DNA TGTGCCAGCAGCTTGGAGTCGTCTAAGAACACTGAAGCTTTCTTT.

The rearrangement joins TRBV18 to TRBJ1-1, with unresolved D. The V end was cut by 3 bases, the J end by 0 bases, with 20 bases between. Germline V gives CDR1 KGHSH, CDR2 LQKENI. The length of the CDR3 is 18 residues. CDR3 protein: CASSPLRSTSKMNTEAFF. The CDR3 DNA is TGTGCCAGCTCACCGTTGAGGTCAACTTCAAAGATGAACACTGAAGCTTTCTTT.

The chain recombines TRBV7-8 with TRBJ2-5, with D possibly TRBD2 on 6 matching bases. This CDR3 has 16 amino acids. Trimming pared 7 bases from V and 5 bases from J, leaving 23 bases between. Germline V gives CDR1 SGHVS, CDR2 FQNEAQ. CDR3 bases: TGTGCCAGCACGGGAAATCGGTGGGGGACTCGCGAGACCCAGTACTTC. It encodes CASTGNRWGTRETQYF.

J is TRBJ2-5 and V is TRBV19; 9 nucleotides line up with TRBD1. V was pared by 5 bases and J by 4 bases, with 2 bases of the junction left unmatched. CDR1 is LNHDA, CDR2 SQIVND, per germline (reference sequence). The CDR3 is 13 residues long. In nucleotides, the CDR3 is TGTGCCAGTAGTGACAGGGGGGGAGAGACCCAGTACTTC. This sequence encodes CASSDRGGETQYF.

This clone was observed a handful of times. CDR3 loop: CASSVQEEYGYTF. The DNA of the CDR3 is TGTGCCAGCAGCGTACAGGAAGAGTATGGCTACACCTTC. This sequence joins TRBV9 and TRBJ1-2, with D uncertain. CDR1 and CDR2 (germline): SGDLS, YYNGEE. The CDR3 consists of 13 residues. With 1 base removed from V and 5 bases from J, the gap between germline ends came to 9 bases.

A single count supports this clone. The V call is TRBV9, the J call TRBJ1-1, with TRBD1 matching over 10 bases. The length of the CDR3 is 16 residues. Trimming took 4 bases from V and 5 from J; bases not matched to a gene: 11. CDR1 and CDR2 (germline): SGDLS, YYNGEE. The CDR3 sequence is CASSTRDRGVGTEAFF. The CDR3 coding sequence is TGTGCCAGCAGCACCCGGGACAGGGGAGTGGGGACTGAAGCTTTCTTT.

The V gene is TRBV2, the J gene TRBJ1-2; 10 positions agree with TRBD1. The CDR3 extends over 14 amino acids. The V and J ends lost 6 bases and 5 bases, in that order; junction bases with no gene match: 6. Germline loops: CDR1 SNHLY, CDR2 FYNNEI. CDR3 nucleotide sequence: TGTGCCAGCAGGCGGGACAGGGGCGGGTATGGCTACACCTTC. Encoded protein: CASRRDRGGYGYTF.